The 29 T cell receptor beta chains below all came from one sample that was sequenced in a study of T cell changes during pregnancy in multiple sclerosis. TCRdb keeps only in-frame clones here, not all; method: immunoSEQ multiplex PCR. The sample lists 95,000 to 110,000 clones, around 92% seen once, with just under 0.8% in the top ten. The sequenced sample was peripheral blood, obtained in the third trimester of pregnancy. Receptor source: a female donor in good health, enrolled as a control in a pregnancy study.

The chain is built from TRBV6-4 and TRBJ1-2, with D perhaps matching TRBD1 (6 bases). The V end was cut by 6 bases, the J end by 6 bases, with 14 bases between. This CDR3 contains 13 residues. Germline CDR1 and CDR2: MRHNA and SNTAGT. The DNA of the CDR3 is TGTGCCAGCAGCCCCGTACAGGGCAATGGCTACACCTTC. It specifies CASSPVQGNGYTF.

CDR3 residues: CASSWQGPADTQYF. CDR3 DNA: TGTGCCAGCAGCTGGCAGGGTCCGGCAGATACGCAGTATTTT. The chain joins TRBV5-6 to TRBJ2-3, with D tentatively TRBD1 (5 bases). The germline CDR1 and CDR2 sequences are SGHDT and YYEEEE. This CDR3 has 14 residues. Trimming left V 3 bases short and J 4 bases short, with 12 bases between.

The J gene is TRBJ1-6, the V gene TRBV4-1, with a tentative D call TRBD1 (5 bases). The V and J ends lost 0 bases and 4 bases respectively, with 10 bases between them. The CDR3 length is 16 residues. CDR1 and CDR2 from the germline V gene are MGHRA and YSYEKL. As DNA, the CDR3 is TGCGCCAGCAGCCAAGATTTACGGGGGTATAATTCACCCCTCCACTTT. This encodes CASSQDLRGYNSPLHF.

The chain links TRBV11-3 to TRBJ1-6; D is unresolved. Germline-derived CDR1 and CDR2 are SGHNT and YENEEA. V was pared by 3 bases and J by 3 bases, with 6 bases between. This CDR3 spans 14 amino acids. In DNA form, the CDR3 reads TGTGCCAGCAGCTTCACAAGCTATAATTCACCCCTCCACTTT. Residues: CASSFTSYNSPLHF.

The chain couples TRBV19 to TRBJ2-1; 7 bases map to TRBD2. CDR3 length: 16 amino acids. The junction had 14 bases not matched to a gene; V was cut back by 5 bases and J by 7 bases. The germline gives CDR1 LNHDA, CDR2 SQIVND (reference sequence). The CDR3 sequence: CASSYRDGGGGNEQFF. The CDR3 DNA reads TGTGCCAGTAGTTATAGGGACGGCGGGGGAGGGAATGAGCAGTTCTTC.

The rearrangement links TRBV4-3 to TRBJ1-1, with D unclear. Trimming took 3 bases from V and 0 from J, leaving 14 bases between them. This CDR3 has 16 amino acids. The germline V gene has CDR1 LGHNA and CDR2 YSLEER. The CDR3 coding sequence is TGCGCCAGCAGCCACCCCGGGGATTTTATGAACACTGAAGCTTTCTTT. It specifies CASSHPGDFMNTEAFF.

The J gene is TRBJ1-6, the V gene TRBV5-4; D not certain. Trimming took off 1 base at V and 0 bases at J, with 11 bases between the two ends. This CDR3 contains 17 residues. Germline CDR1 reads SGHNT; CDR2 reads YYREEE (reference sequence). This CDR3 is CASSLKETSSYNSPLHF. CDR3 coding DNA: TGTGCCAGCAGCTTGAAAGAGACTAGCTCCTATAATTCACCCCTCCACTTT.

The V and J genes are TRBV5-1 and TRBJ1-1, with D perhaps matching TRBD1 (6 bases). Germline CDR1 SGHRS, CDR2 YFSETQ. This CDR3 spans 14 amino acids. Trimming left V 3 bases short and J 7 bases short, with 16 bases between. CDR3 in DNA: TGCGCCAGCAGCTATAGGACAGCCTCCCTTGAAGCTTTCTTT. It is translated as CASSYRTASLEAFF.

This chain joins TRBV11-2 and TRBJ2-3, with a possible D match to TRBD1 (5 bases). Between the trimmed V and J ends, which lost 7 bases and 6 bases, there was a span of 17 bases. Germline assignment: CDR1 SGHAT and CDR2 FQNNGV. This CDR3 region has 14 residues. This chain's CDR3 is CASTYPGSMDTQYF. The CDR3 coding sequence is TGTGCCAGCACCTACCCAGGGTCAATGGATACGCAGTATTTT.

This rearrangement joins TRBV10-3 to TRBJ1-4; tentative D call: TRBD1 (6 bases). Germline V gene lookup returns CDR1 ENHRY and CDR2 SYGVKD. Trimming removed 3 bases at V and 8 bases at J, with 16 bases between. The CDR3 has 15 amino acids. CDR3 sequence (DNA): TGTGCCATCAGTGAATCTTTTGGGACAAAAGAAAAACTGTTTTTT. Translating it yields CAISESFGTKEKLFF.

Here the CDR3 DNA reads TGTGCCAGCAGCCCCGGTGGCGGATCACCTAACTATGGCTACACCTTC. Encoded protein: CASSPGGGSPNYGYTF. This sequence joins TRBV5-4 and TRBJ1-2; D is ambiguous. CDR3 size: 16 residues. Trimming removed 4 bases at V and 0 bases at J, with 16 bases between. Germline assignment: CDR1 SGHNT and CDR2 YYREEE (reference sequence).

The CDR3 bases are TGTGCCAGCAGCCAAGATGAGGGCGGGGGGGCAGATACGCAGTATTTT. This encodes CASSQDEGGGADTQYF. The genes are TRBV4-2 and TRBJ2-3; 9 bases line up with TRBD2. V lost 0 bases, J lost 4 bases, and 5 bases stayed unmatched. Germline V lookup: CDR1 LGHNA, CDR2 YNFKEQ. The CDR3 has 16 amino acids.

This chain joins TRBV11-2 and TRBJ2-5; 10 nucleotides align to TRBD2. Per germline, CDR1 SGHAT and CDR2 FQNNGV. The V and J ends lost 5 bases and 1 base, in that order; junction bases with no gene match: 13. The CDR3 has 18 residues. The CDR3 DNA follows: TGTGCCAGCAGCAACGGTGCTAGCGGGGGCCGCCTCCAAGAGACCCAGTACTTC. This encodes CASSNGASGGRLQETQYF.

J is TRBJ1-3 and V is TRBV9; D not certain. The CDR3 extends over 11 amino acids. Per the germline V gene, CDR1 is SGDLS and CDR2 is YYNGEE. The V gene lost 0 bases and the J gene lost 8 bases, with 3 bases spanning the gap. DNA for the CDR3: TGTGCCAGCAGCGTAGCAGACACCATATATTTT. Translation gives CASSVADTIYF.

The J gene is TRBJ2-7, the V gene TRBV29-1; D ambiguous. CDR3 length: 12 amino acids. Trimming left V 4 bases short and J 0 bases short, with 7 bases between. Germline loops: CDR1 SQVTM, CDR2 ANQGSEA. The CDR3 coding sequence is TGCAGCGTTGGTTTCAACTCCTACGAGCAGTACTTC. Protein sequence: CSVGFNSYEQYF.

V gene TRBV15 combines with J gene TRBJ2-1; D is ambiguous. Trimming took off 0 bases at V and 9 bases at J, with 12 bases between the two ends. CDR3 length equals 14 residues. CDR1 and CDR2 (germline): LNHNV, YYDKDF (reference sequence). CDR3 sequence (DNA): TGTGCCACCAGCAGAGATCTAGTTTTGGGTGAGCAGTTCTTC. As protein: CATSRDLVLGEQFF.

CDR3 protein: CASSERAGAYPGGYTF. The DNA for the CDR3 is TGTGCCAGCAGTGAACGGGCAGGGGCTTACCCGGGTGGCTACACCTTC. J is TRBJ1-2 and V is TRBV6-1; possible D gene TRBD1, 6 bases. The CDR3 spans 16 residues. Germline-derived CDR1 and CDR2 are MNHNS and SASEGT. Trimming cost V 2 bases and J 7 bases, with 20 bases left between them.

The rearrangement joins TRBV2 to TRBJ1-5; 7 nucleotides line up with TRBD1. CDR1 is SNHLY, CDR2 FYNNEI, per germline. This CDR3 is 15 amino acids long. V gave up 6 bases and J gave up 1 base; unmatched junction bases: 6. CDR3 sequence reads: CASRGTARSNQPQHF. The CDR3 bases are TGTGCCAGCAGAGGGACAGCGAGGAGCAATCAGCCCCAGCATTTT.

The gene calls are TRBV7-9 and TRBJ2-7, with a possible D match to TRBD2 (5 bases). V was pared by 5 bases and J by 5 bases, with 13 bases between. Germline values: CDR1 SEHNR, CDR2 FQNEAQ (reference sequence). The CDR3 sequence is 13 residues long. The CDR3 loop reads CASSPSGYHEQYF. Written as DNA, the CDR3 is TGTGCCAGCAGCCCCTCGGGGTACCACGAGCAGTACTTC.

The chain is built from TRBV10-3 and TRBJ2-2; TRBD1 agrees at 8 bases. Germline lookup yields CDR1 ENHRY and CDR2 SYGVKD. Trimming took 0 bases from V and 3 from J; bases not matched to a gene: 3. CDR3 length: 16 amino acids. The CDR3 protein is CAISESRTGHTGELFF. The CDR3 DNA sequence: TGTGCCATCAGTGAGTCGAGGACAGGGCACACCGGGGAGCTGTTTTTT.

The rearrangement uses TRBV6-5 and TRBJ2-2; D is unclear. V was shortened by 2 bases and J by 5 bases, with 6 bases between the two germline ends. Germline CDR1 and CDR2: MNHEY and SVGAGI. The CDR3 loop spans 13 amino acids. The CDR3 DNA reads TGTGCCAGCAGTTACATAGCTACCGGGGAGCTGTTTTTT. Translated, it gives CASSYIATGELFF.

This clone was seen many times. V and J are TRBV15 and TRBJ2-2, with 10 positions matching TRBD1. Per germline, CDR1 LNHNV and CDR2 YYDKDF (reference sequence). Trimming took 5 bases from V and 3 from J; bases not matched to a gene: 3. The CDR3 totals 15 residues. CDR3 nucleotide sequence: TGTGCCACCAGCGGGGGGACAGGGGACACCGGGGAGCTGTTTTTT. As protein: CATSGGTGDTGELFF.

The V call is TRBV10-3, the J call TRBJ1-2; unclear D gene. Germline-derived CDR1 and CDR2 are ENHRY and SYGVKD. The CDR3 runs 14 residues. The V and J ends lost 10 bases and 3 bases respectively, with 18 bases between them. As DNA, the CDR3 is TGTGCCACTCGACTCGTCGAGCCTGACTATGGCTACACCTTC. Translating gives CATRLVEPDYGYTF.

This chain joins TRBV7-9 and TRBJ1-5; 7 nucleotides match TRBD1. The CDR3 sequence is 12 residues long. V trimming: 7 bases; J trimming: 8 bases; junction bases outside the gene matches: 5. Germline CDR1 is SEHNR and CDR2 is FQNEAQ (reference sequence). CDR3 loop: CASTLGTEPQHF. CDR3 coding DNA: TGTGCCAGCACGCTCGGGACAGAGCCCCAGCATTTT.

This sequence joins TRBV7-9 and TRBJ1-5; D unclear. CDR3 length: 14 residues. The germline gives CDR1 SEHNR, CDR2 FQNEAQ (reference sequence). The V end was cut by 2 bases, the J end by 4 bases, with 9 bases between. The CDR3 DNA reads as TGTGCCAGCAGCTTAATTACAGAAAATCAGCCCCAGCATTTT. Translated: CASSLITENQPQHF.

This sequence joins TRBV18 and TRBJ1-2; 9 nucleotides line up with TRBD1. Germline V lookup: CDR1 KGHSH, CDR2 LQKENI. There are 15 residues in the CDR3. The V gene end was trimmed by 0 bases and the J gene end by 2 bases; junction bases not matched to a gene: 1. This CDR3 is CASSPPGQGNYGYTF. For the CDR3, the DNA is TGTGCCAGCTCACCACCGGGACAGGGAAACTATGGCTACACCTTC.

This chain connects TRBV7-9 to TRBJ2-1; TRBD1 matches at 8 bases. V was clipped by 5 bases and J by 7 bases; unmatched bases: 10. Germline V gives CDR1 SEHNR, CDR2 FQNEAQ (reference sequence). The CDR3 covers 15 residues. The CDR3: CASSQGQGARNEQFF. The CDR3 nucleotides read TGTGCCAGCAGCCAGGGGCAGGGGGCGAGGAATGAGCAGTTCTTC. The whole variable domain, filled in from reference TRBV7-9 and TRBJ2-1, reads DTGVSQNPRHKITKRGQNVTFRCDPISEHNRLYWYRQTLGQGPEFLTYFQNEAQLEKSRLLSDRFSAERPKGSFSTLEIQRTEQGDSAMYLCASSQGQGARNEQFFGPGTRLTVL.

The sample holds one count of this clone. The chain employs TRBV25-1 and TRBJ2-4, with 9 positions matching TRBD1. V gave up 4 bases and J gave up 0 bases; unmatched junction bases: 10. The length of the CDR3 is 18 residues. The V gene's germline CDR1 is MGHDK and CDR2 SYGVNS. In nucleotides, the CDR3 is TGTGCCAGCAGTGTAGGGGACAGGGTTCTTAAAGCCAAAAACATTCAGTACTTC. The encoded protein is CASSVGDRVLKAKNIQYF.

The rearrangement uses TRBV10-1 and TRBJ2-7; TRBD2 is a possible D gene (5 bases). Trimming removed 6 bases at V and 3 bases at J, with 12 bases between. The germline V gene encodes CDR1 WNHNN and CDR2 SYGVQD (reference sequence). The CDR3 is 13 amino acids. The DNA for the CDR3 is TGCGCCAGCAGGGATGGACGGGGCTACGAGCAGTACTTC. Amino acids: CASRDGRGYEQYF.